Below are 19 T cell receptor beta chains sequenced from a single sample in a study of cytomegalovirus exposure and HLA in healthy donors. The PCR was carried out with 60 Vbeta primers and 13 Jbeta primers. Assay: immunoSEQ multiplex PCR; the TCRdb copy retains only in-frame clones and omits some. The sample lists 130,000 to 150,000 clones; around 79% were seen once. The source material was PBMCs. Source of these receptors: a woman aged 35 to 49 in good health and CMV-seropositive.

The chain carries TRBV6-6 and TRBJ1-2, with 9 bases that match TRBD1. CDR3 length: 15 residues. The V segment lost 2 bases and the J segment 4 bases; nucleotides outside the gene matches: 5. The germline V gene has CDR1 MNHNY and CDR2 SVGAGI (reference sequence). CDR3 region: CASSYGTGGSYGYTF. CDR3 sequence (DNA): TGTGCCAGCAGTTACGGTACAGGGGGCAGCTATGGCTACACCTTC.

In DNA form, the CDR3 reads TGCGCCAGCAGCTTGGCCGGGGGGCGAGCCAAAAACATTCAGTACTTC. Amino acids: CASSLAGGRAKNIQYF. The chain carries TRBV5-1 and TRBJ2-4, with D maybe TRBD2 (7 bases). Germline V CDR1 and CDR2: SGHRS, YFSETQ. This CDR3 spans 16 amino acids. Trimming left V 0 bases short and J 0 bases short, with 10 bases between.

The chain uses TRBV28 and TRBJ1-6; 7 nucleotides line up with TRBD1. The CDR3 consists of 16 residues. Looked up from germline, CDR1 is MDHEN and CDR2 is SYDVKM. V was pared by 4 bases and J by 7 bases, with 10 bases of the junction left unmatched. The CDR3 is CASSSATTGYNSPLHF. Written as DNA, the CDR3 is TGTGCCAGCAGTTCCGCAACGACAGGGTACAATTCACCCCTCCACTTT.

The rearrangement uses TRBV5-1 and TRBJ1-1, with TRBD1 matching 9 bases. The germline V gene has CDR1 SGHRS and CDR2 YFSETQ. This CDR3 has 15 amino acids. V lost 0 bases, J lost 4 bases, and 4 bases stayed unmatched. CDR3 in amino acids: CASSLGGDRVTEAFF. In DNA form, the CDR3 reads TGCGCCAGCAGCTTGGGCGGGGACAGGGTCACTGAAGCTTTCTTT.

The chain couples TRBV5-4 to TRBJ1-6, with D perhaps TRBD1 (6 bases). Germline CDR1 and CDR2: SGHNT and YYREEE (reference sequence). V was trimmed by 5 bases and J by 6 bases, leaving 15 bases between them. The CDR3 runs to 15 residues. For the CDR3, the DNA is TGTGCCAGCAGAGGGGACACGGATACTAATTCACCCCTCCACTTT. The encoded protein is CASRGDTDTNSPLHF.

The genes are TRBV9 and TRBJ2-3; D gene unclear. CDR1 SGDLS and CDR2 YYNGEE come from the germline V gene. The length of the CDR3 is 13 residues. The ends were cut back, 4 bases at V and 5 bases at J, with 11 bases in the middle. CDR3 sequence (DNA): TGTGCCAGCAGCCCCCACTCCGGAGATACGCAGTATTTT. This encodes CASSPHSGDTQYF.

This rearrangement joins TRBV5-6 to TRBJ1-1, with TRBD1 as a possible D gene (5 bases). The V gene lost 0 bases and the J gene lost 5 bases, with 23 bases spanning the gap. This CDR3 has 18 amino acids. Looked up from germline, CDR1 is SGHDT and CDR2 is YYEEEE. Here the CDR3 DNA reads TGTGCCAGCAGCTTGGACGGGAGGGCAGAGGAGGGGTGGACTGAAGCTTTCTTT. It translates to CASSLDGRAEEGWTEAFF.

This chain joins TRBV9 and TRBJ1-3; D is possibly TRBD1 (6 bases). Trimming left V 3 bases short and J 0 bases short, with 16 bases between. The CDR3 runs to 17 residues. Germline lookup yields CDR1 SGDLS and CDR2 YYNGEE. CDR3 bases: TGTGCCAGCAGCGCCCTAGAGGCACAGGGCTCTGGAAACACCATATATTTT. It is translated as CASSALEAQGSGNTIYF.

The chain combines TRBV5-6 with TRBJ1-1, with D tentatively TRBD1 (5 bases). CDR3 length: 15 amino acids. Trimming took 0 bases from V and 4 from J, leaving 13 bases between them. Germline V gene lookup returns CDR1 SGHDT and CDR2 YYEEEE. The CDR3 loop reads CASSLALGGGTEAFF. As DNA, the CDR3 is TGTGCCAGCAGCTTGGCCCTGGGGGGGGGCACTGAAGCTTTCTTT.

The chain links TRBV7-9 to TRBJ1-2, with 7 bases identical to TRBD1. The CDR3 has 14 amino acids. Trimming cost V 5 bases and J 2 bases; bases outside gene matches: 5. Germline CDR1 is SEHNR and CDR2 is FQNEAQ (reference sequence). The CDR3 sequence: CASSPRGANYGYTF. CDR3 DNA: TGTGCCAGCAGCCCCAGGGGGGCCAACTATGGCTACACCTTC.

This chain uses TRBV5-1 with TRBJ2-1; 13 bases are a match to TRBD2. V trimming: 1 base; J trimming: 7 bases; junction bases outside the gene matches: 5. Germline-derived CDR1 and CDR2 are SGHRS and YFSETQ. The CDR3 contains 16 residues. CDR3 in DNA: TGCGCCAGCAGCTTGCTTACTAGCGGGGGGGGTAATGAGCAGTTCTTC. Protein sequence: CASSLLTSGGGNEQFF.

This clone was recorded once. The rearrangement joins TRBV9 to TRBJ2-5; maybe TRBD2 (6 bases). This CDR3 spans 15 amino acids. V was clipped by 0 bases and J by 1 base, with 10 bases between them. CDR1 and CDR2 from the germline V gene are SGDLS and YYNGEE. CDR3 coding DNA: TGTGCCAGCAGCGTAGGAGCGGGCCGCCAAGAGACCCAGTACTTC. Translation: CASSVGAGRQETQYF.

This sequence joins TRBV12-5 and TRBJ2-7; a possible D gene is TRBD1 (5 bases). Germline-derived CDR1 and CDR2 are LGHNT and FRNRAP. The CDR3 sequence is 12 residues long. With 7 bases removed from V and 1 base from J, the gap between germline ends came to 8 bases. CDR3 sequence: CASVKGSYEQYF. The CDR3 nucleotides read TGTGCTAGTGTTAAGGGGTCCTACGAGCAGTACTTC. The complete variable domain, with remaining parts taken from reference TRBV12-5 and TRBJ2-7, reads DARVTQTPRHKVTEMGQEVTMRCQPILGHNTVFWYRQTMMQGLELLAYFRNRAPLDDSGMPKDRFSAEMPDATLATLKIQPSEPRDSAVYFCASVKGSYEQYFGPGTRLTVT.

The rearrangement joins TRBV9 to TRBJ2-1; 9 positions agree with TRBD2. This CDR3 has 15 amino acids. Losses at the gene ends were 1 base for V and 7 bases for J; bases not matched to a gene: 6. In germline, CDR1 is SGDLS, CDR2 YYNGEE. The CDR3 reads CASSVYRTSVNEQFF. The CDR3 DNA sequence: TGTGCCAGCAGCGTATATAGGACTAGCGTAAATGAGCAGTTCTTC.

V gene TRBV28 combines with J gene TRBJ1-2; D call uncertain. The CDR3 totals 15 residues. V was trimmed by 2 bases and J by 8 bases, leaving 18 bases between them. Germline-derived CDR1 and CDR2 are MDHEN and SYDVKM. CDR3 bases: TGTGCCAGCAGTTTACCAGCGGCAGTTTTAGAGGGCTACACCTTC. Translated, it gives CASSLPAAVLEGYTF.

This chain connects TRBV5-1 to TRBJ1-1; 9 bases match TRBD1. This CDR3 comprises 14 residues. The trim removed 3 bases at V and 4 bases at J, leaving 4 bases unmatched. The germline CDR1 and CDR2 sequences are SGHRS and YFSETQ. CDR3 coding DNA: TGCGCCAGCAGCTCAATGACAGGGGGCACTGAAGCTTTCTTT. It specifies CASSSMTGGTEAFF.

This clone has a handful of counts. The chain carries TRBV18 and TRBJ2-2; TRBD2 might be the D (5 bases). CDR1 KGHSH and CDR2 LQKENI come from the germline V gene. Trimming shortened V by 5 bases and J by 7 bases, and 17 bases separated the two germline ends. This CDR3 has 15 residues. The CDR3 DNA sequence: TGTGCCAGCTCAACCTCAGGAGGCGCGGGCGGGGAGCTGTTTTTT. It yields the protein CASSTSGGAGGELFF.

The gene calls are TRBV6-1 and TRBJ2-3; 8 nucleotides align to TRBD2. This CDR3 is built from 15 residues. Germline CDR1 is MNHNS and CDR2 is SASEGT. The V gene end was trimmed by 1 base and the J gene end by 2 bases; junction bases not matched to a gene: 2. The CDR3 here is CASSEGGGTTDTQYF. In DNA, the CDR3 is TGTGCCAGCAGTGAAGGCGGGGGGACCACAGATACGCAGTATTTT.

J is TRBJ2-7 and V is TRBV6-5; 8 bases align to TRBD1. Germline CDR1 reads MNHEY; CDR2 reads SVGAGI. This CDR3 is 13 amino acids long. The trim removed 2 bases at V and 5 bases at J, leaving 2 bases unmatched. The CDR3: CASSYDRGHEQYF. As DNA, the CDR3 is TGTGCCAGCAGTTACGACAGGGGACACGAGCAGTACTTC.